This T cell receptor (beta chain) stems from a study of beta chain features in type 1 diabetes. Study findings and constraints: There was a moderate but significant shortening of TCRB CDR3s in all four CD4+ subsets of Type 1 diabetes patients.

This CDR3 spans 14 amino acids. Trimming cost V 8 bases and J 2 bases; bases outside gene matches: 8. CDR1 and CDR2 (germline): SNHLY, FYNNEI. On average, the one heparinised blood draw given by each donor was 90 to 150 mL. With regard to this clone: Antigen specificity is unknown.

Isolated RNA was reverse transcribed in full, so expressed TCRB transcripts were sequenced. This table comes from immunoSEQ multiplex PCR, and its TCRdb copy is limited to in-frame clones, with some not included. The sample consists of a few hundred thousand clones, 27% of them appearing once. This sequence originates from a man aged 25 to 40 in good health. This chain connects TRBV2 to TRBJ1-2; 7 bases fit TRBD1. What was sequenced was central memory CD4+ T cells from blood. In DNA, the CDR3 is TGTGCCAGCGCAGGGGGGACTCCCAACTATGGCTACACCTTC. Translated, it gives CASAGGTPNYGYTF.